Listed below are T cell receptor beta chains from one sample, sequenced in a study of shared clonotypes between healthy human individuals. Assay used: immunoSEQ multiplex PCR; TCRdb lists only in-frame clones, some missing. The profile shows millions of clones, 90% to 95% of them singletons. The sequenced sample was naive CD4+ T cells sorted from blood. The receptors originated from a man younger than 35 in good health. The CDR3 runs from the conserved cysteine through the conserved F or W. Each record gives: clone size, V gene, J gene, D gene, CDR3 protein, CDR3 DNA. A D gene is named only where the DNA matches it firmly. Clone size appears in some rows only: once, few, many, or a class for an expanded clone.

abundance: -
v_gene: TRBV14
j_gene: TRBJ2-6
d_gene: -
CDR3aa: CASSPQIPGANVLTF
CDR3nt: TGTGCCAGCAGCCCTCAGATCCCTGGGGCCAACGTCCTGACTTTC

abundance: -
v_gene: TRBV28
j_gene: TRBJ1-6
d_gene: TRBD1
CDR3aa: CASSFPGQGYNSPLHF
CDR3nt: TGTGCCAGCAGTTTTCCCGGACAGGGATATAATTCACCCCTCCACTTT

abundance: -
v_gene: TRBV6-1
j_gene: TRBJ1-5
d_gene: TRBD1
CDR3aa: CASTYRDRESQPQHF
CDR3nt: TGTGCCAGCACATACCGGGACAGGGAATCTCAGCCCCAGCATTTT

abundance: -
v_gene: TRBV11-2
j_gene: TRBJ2-3
d_gene: TRBD1
CDR3aa: CASNTGVTDTQYF
CDR3nt: TGTGCCAGCAATACAGGGGTCACAGATACGCAGTATTTT

abundance: -
v_gene: TRBV5-1
j_gene: TRBJ1-6
d_gene: -
CDR3aa: CASSFQGYGNSPLHF
CDR3nt: TGCGCCAGCAGCTTTCAGGGGTATGGAAATTCACCCCTCCACTTT

abundance: -
v_gene: TRBV28
j_gene: TRBJ2-2
d_gene: TRBD2
CDR3aa: CASALAGGFGELFF
CDR3nt: TGTGCCAGCGCCTTAGCGGGGGGGTTCGGGGAGCTGTTTTTT

abundance: -
v_gene: TRBV29-1
j_gene: TRBJ1-1
d_gene: -
CDR3aa: CSVIDARNTSRVKAFF
CDR3nt: TGCAGCGTTATAGATGCGCGGAACACTTCGCGGGTGAAAGCTTTCTTT

abundance: -
v_gene: TRBV7-2
j_gene: TRBJ2-7
d_gene: -
CDR3aa: CASSLSAYEQYF
CDR3nt: TGTGCCAGCAGCTTATCGGCGTACGAGCAGTACTTC

abundance: -
v_gene: TRBV4-3
j_gene: TRBJ2-7
d_gene: -
CDR3aa: CASSQDGAGTSYEQYF
CDR3nt: TGCGCCAGCAGCCAAGATGGGGCAGGGACCTCCTACGAGCAGTACTTC

abundance: once
v_gene: TRBV5-6
j_gene: TRBJ1-2
d_gene: -
CDR3aa: CASSLPGSWYGYTF
CDR3nt: TGTGCCAGCAGCTTACCCGGGAGTTGGTATGGCTACACCTTC

abundance: -
v_gene: TRBV30
j_gene: TRBJ1-2
d_gene: -
CDR3aa: CAWSAGLEGNYGYTF
CDR3nt: TGTGCCTGGAGTGCCGGCCTGGAAGGGAACTATGGCTACACCTTC

abundance: -
v_gene: TRBV1
j_gene: TRBJ2-7
d_gene: -
CDR3aa: CTSSRRIKYF
CDR3nt: TGCACCAGCAGCCGGCGAATTAAGTACTTC

abundance: -
v_gene: TRBV7-8
j_gene: TRBJ2-7
d_gene: TRBD1
CDR3aa: CASSVSQGKQYF
CDR3nt: TGTGCCAGCAGCGTCTCACAGGGGAAGCAGTACTTC

abundance: -
v_gene: TRBV30
j_gene: TRBJ1-2
d_gene: -
CDR3aa: CAWGVGDYGYTF
CDR3nt: TGTGCCTGGGGGGTTGGGGACTATGGCTACACCTTC

abundance: -
v_gene: TRBV27
j_gene: TRBJ1-2
d_gene: -
CDR3aa: CASSSGAYYGYTF
CDR3nt: TGTGCCAGCAGTTCCGGGGCCTACTATGGCTACACCTTC

abundance: -
v_gene: TRBV7-3
j_gene: TRBJ2-2
d_gene: -
CDR3aa: CASSLSQNTGELFF
CDR3nt: TGTGCCAGCAGCTTAAGTCAGAACACCGGGGAGCTGTTTTTT

abundance: -
v_gene: TRBV7-9
j_gene: TRBJ2-5
d_gene: -
CDR3aa: CASSFNRELETQYF
CDR3nt: TGTGCCAGCAGCTTTAACAGGGAATTGGAGACCCAGTACTTC

abundance: -
v_gene: TRBV6-4
j_gene: TRBJ1-2
d_gene: -
CDR3aa: CASSDQPALSINGYTF
CDR3nt: TGTGCCAGCAGTGACCAACCGGCCCTATCTATTAATGGCTACACCTTC

abundance: -
v_gene: TRBV30
j_gene: TRBJ1-5
d_gene: -
CDR3aa: CAWKPGDNQPQHF
CDR3nt: TGTGCCTGGAAACCAGGGGACAATCAGCCCCAGCATTTT

abundance: -
v_gene: TRBV6-5
j_gene: TRBJ1-5
d_gene: -
CDR3aa: CASRLSGNQPQHF
CDR3nt: TGTGCCAGCAGACTTTCGGGGAATCAGCCCCAGCATTTT